Sequencing of this T cell receptor (beta chain) was carried out in a study of identical twins. There are many counts of this clonotype. This CDR3 contains 13 residues. V shed 5 bases and J shed 6 bases, with 12 bases lying between them. TCRdb recomputed calls from the 5' RACE reads with MiXCR, one row per CDR3 protein. In the table there are around 370,000 distinct CDR3 sequences, approximately 8.8% of which are singletons. The chain employs TRBV12-3 or TRBV12-4 and TRBJ2-3; D call uncertain. This clonotype originated in a woman aged 45-60 years in good health. Sequences were obtained from naive T cells sorted from blood. The CDR3 nucleotides read TGTGCCAGCAGTCCCCTAAGTGTGGATACGCAGTATTTT. Its protein product is CASSPLSVDTQYF.